Below, one T cell receptor beta chain is given with its context. Its antigen remains undetermined. Base qualities are not provided; no much larger clone lies one nucleotide away. This record comes from a study of radiation and T cells in renal cell carcinoma (TCRdb year 2020). With regard to the full study: TCR beta sequencing covered over 50 samples in total, comprising about 26 tumors and about 27 peripheral blood samples. The final blood draw took place at 4 weeks after radiation, the same time as nephrectomy. Across all 50 or so samples, 4,016,671 unique CDR3 nucleotide sequences encoding about 2.7 million unique CDR3 amino acid sequences were identified.

Study-level results and caveats: Dynamics of the blood repertoire were not tracked past 4 weeks after treatment. Top tumor clonotypes rose in blood from baseline to 2 weeks post-radiation, then contracted by 4 weeks, suggesting transient expansion of tumor-resident clones. Because the trial had a single-armed design, the trial could not examine how radiation dose or scheduling affected the TCR repertoire. Because pretreatment tumor biopsies were not available, the study could not determine whether clonotypes were already present within the tumor at baseline.

This specimen's time point label, per the study, means: blood 4 weeks post-SBRT, at nephrectomy. This sample's treatment or condition label indicates: 15 Gy SBRT to primary tumor, nephrectomy 4 weeks later. The samples were drawn from a clinical trial, where primary renal cell carcinomas were treated with 15 Gy of stereotactic body radiation therapy and then removed by nephrectomy 4 weeks afterward. To track tumor-enriched clonotypes, serial peripheral blood was sampled from radiation-treated patients at baseline and at 2 weeks and 4 weeks after SBRT. Renal cell carcinoma with clear cell pathology was present in all patients. The QIAamp DNA Blood Mini Kit (Qiagen) was used to prepare genomic DNA for TCR sequencing. Samples were included in the analyses only if all quality control checks were passed. The immunoSEQ kit was used, according to the manufacturer's recommendations, to generate TCR beta libraries from genomic DNA. To prepare libraries, a first multiplex PCR with proprietary primers was run, followed by a second PCR that added unique barcodes, and a bead cleanup was done after each round. Each sample batch included a kit-provided positive control reaction and a negative control reaction. The final libraries were assessed on an Agilent 4200 TapeStation D1000 ScreenTape, pooled by volume, and quantified by qPCR. Sequencing ran on an Illumina NextSeq500 with a MidOutput 150-cycle cartridge, using 156 Read1 and 15 Index1 cycles with kit custom primers. The pooled library was loaded at around 1 pM with approximately 20% PhiX control spiked in. In the paper's pipeline: Vendor-processed data were analyzed in R, with a clonotype defined as all T cells sharing the same CDR3 nucleotide sequence. In the clone abundance analyses, frequencies in each sample were normalized to that sample's 10,000 most abundant clones. Public T cell clones, which averaged fewer than five per sample, were excluded before analysis. A difference in abundance of at least 32-fold between compartments was used to define tumor-enriched and baseline blood-enriched clonotypes. Clonotypes expanded or contracted between blood time points were identified with a beta-binomial differential abundance model. Similarity between tumor and blood repertoires was quantified using the Baroni-Urbani and Buser coefficient, and groups were compared with two-tailed Wilcoxon tests in R. The immuneACCESS repertoire file appears here via TCRdb, limited to in-frame rearrangements. These files lack a portion of the clones; in checked studies, under half of the deficit traces to unresolved V genes, and the cause of the others is not known. The D gene and trimming were derived from the DNA, and the V and J assignments and clone size from that table. For this sample there are 120,000 to 150,000 clones; approximately 86% appear just once. The top ten constitute 15% to 20% of the sample.

The CDR3, cysteine through phenylalanine, is 15 amino acids long. Left in the record is the CDR3 DNA by itself, 45 bases read in frame from the first base. As encoded in the germline V gene, CDR1 is SQVTM while CDR2 is ANQGSEA. V is trimmed back by 5 bases and J by 4 bases, and the junction contains 7 bases that no gene match accounts for. The rearranged chain carries TRBV29-1 and TRBJ2-2, with 10 junctional bases fitting TRBD2. The source is a woman between 50 and 59 years old with renal cell carcinoma. Sequencing used blood, obtained from a patient whose treatment included radiotherapy and nephrectomy. The CDR3 amino acid sequence is: CSVSPSGSGTGELFF. The bases read TGCAGCGTTTCCCCTAGCGGGAGCGGCACCGGGGAGCTGTTTTTT.